The clone carrying this TCR beta chain was picked up many times. Its matching antigen is unknown. This entry is derived from a study of neurological immune-mediated disorders. Background on the study: Within the group of 34 multiple sclerosis patients, roughly 30 were relapsing-remitting, while 3 were secondary progressive.

The CDR3 runs 12 residues. The ends were cut back, 4 bases at V and 4 bases at J, with 8 bases in the middle. Looked up from germline, CDR1 is SGHRS and CDR2 is YFSETQ. TCRdb independently ran MiXCR on the 5' RACE reads; one entry per CDR3 protein. This sample yields about 66,000 distinct CDR3 sequences, of which under 5.5% are seen a single time; 2% to 2.5% belongs to the top ten. Whole-study findings and limits: HTLV-1-associated myelopathy had the most TCR clonal expansion, and multiple sclerosis had the least, less than healthy controls.

The clonotype was recovered from a woman aged 70-85 years with multiple sclerosis. The sequencing input was PBMCs. The J gene is TRBJ1-2, the V gene TRBV5-1, with D possibly matching TRBD1 (5 bases). CDR3 sequence reads: CASSPDSYGYTF. The CDR3 nucleotides read TGCGCCAGCAGCCCAGACAGCTATGGCTACACCTTC.